This note documents a single T cell receptor (beta chain) sequence. The CDR3 spans 14 residues. The ends lost 3 bases at V and 5 bases at J; junction bases unmatched: 5. Germline V CDR1 and CDR2: MNHEY, SVGAGI. Noted time point: recipient sample about 28 days before transplant, after cytoreduction. Samples: about 28 days before transplant, then days 30, 100 and 180 after. The data are from a study of T cell clonotyping in hematopoietic cell transplantation. Background on the study: Cytoreduction preceded collection of pretransplant recipient samples.

The table came from immunoSEQ multiplex PCR; TCRdb's copy has only in-frame clones and leaves some out. This repertoire shows about 27,000 clones, around 70% found once; its top ten account for 5% to 6.5%. The clonotype was recovered from a man between 45 and 60 years old with myelodysplastic syndrome. Some clones in this sample may be carry-over from other donors' samples. The V and J genes are TRBV6-5 and TRBJ2-7; 9 nucleotides match TRBD1. This specimen was peripheral blood mononuclear cells, taken before stem cell transplant. The CDR3 spells CASSYQQGANEQYF. In DNA, the CDR3 is TGTGCCAGCAGTTATCAACAGGGGGCCAACGAGCAGTACTTC.